This T cell receptor (beta chain) is drawn from a study of blood T cell repertoires in COVID-19. The repertoire was sequenced with immunoSEQ multiplex PCR; TCRdb's copy has only in-frame clones and lacks some. The sample holds around 360,000 clones, around 87% seen once. The material sequenced was peripheral blood. The TCR comes from a woman in her twenties or thirties with COVID-19, enrolled during active disease.

CDR3 loop: CATSVTTFDYNEQFF. CDR3 nucleotide sequence: TGTGCCACCAGCGTGACTACCTTCGACTACAATGAGCAGTTCTTC. V usage is TRBV15 and J usage is TRBJ2-1; TRBD2 is a possible D gene (5 bases). Germline lookup yields CDR1 LNHNV and CDR2 YYDKDF (reference sequence). Trimming shortened V by 5 bases and J by 3 bases, and 14 bases separated the two germline ends. CDR3 length: 15 amino acids.